The rows below give T cell receptor beta chains drawn from one sample of a study of regulatory T cells in long-lasting Graves disease. Via MiXCR, TCRdb re-called the multiplex PCR reads, giving one row per CDR3 protein. The sample holds approximately 400,000 distinct CDR3 sequences, less than 20% seen once. Sequencing used peripheral blood mononuclear cells (PBMCs), obtained at new diagnosis, from a patient treated with antithyroid drugs. These receptor sequences come from a female donor with Graves disease. CDR3s include the opening cysteine and the closing phenylalanine or tryptophan. D genes are given only for firm matches. Clone sizes are given selectively: once, few, many, or a class where the clone is expanded.

v_call	j_call	clone_size	d_call	cdr3_nt	cdr3_aa
TRBV11-2	TRBJ2-3	many	TRBD2	TGTGCCAGCAGCTCCCCGGGACTAGCGGGGGCCGATACGCAGTATTTT	CASSSPGLAGADTQYF
TRBV12-3/TRBV12-4	TRBJ2-1	many	-	TGTGCCAGCTCACCATCCCAATACAATGAGCAGTTCTTC	CASSPSQYNEQFF
TRBV2	TRBJ2-3	many	TRBD2	TGTGCCAACAAGAAGCGGGACAGCACAGATACGCAGTATTTT	CANKKRDSTDTQYF
TRBV28	TRBJ1-1	many	TRBD1	TGTGCCAGCAGGACTCACCACCAGGGGGATGGCACTGAAGCTTTCTTT	CASRTHHQGDGTEAFF
TRBV20-1	TRBJ2-2	many	-	TGCAGTGCTAGAAGCGTAGGCACCGGGGAGCTGTTTTTT	CSARSVGTGELFF
TRBV12-3/TRBV12-4	TRBJ1-2	few	-	TGTGCCAGCACTATATCAGGTGTACCTAACTATGGCTACACCTTC	CASTISGVPNYGYTF
TRBV5-5	TRBJ2-2	many	TRBD1	TGTGCCAGCAGCCCCTGGAAAGGGGGCCCCGGGGAGCTGTTTTTT	CASSPWKGGPGELFF
TRBV2	TRBJ2-5	many	-	TGTGCCAGCAGACACCAAGAGACCCAGTACTTC	CASRHQETQYF
TRBV6-2/TRBV6-3	TRBJ1-1	-	TRBD1	TGTGCCAGCAGAGGGGGACAGGGGCTGAACACTGAAGCTTTCTTT	CASRGGQGLNTEAFF
TRBV11-2	TRBJ2-5	many	TRBD1	TGTGCCAGCAGCTTAGATCGGACAGGGTGGGAGACCCAGTACTTC	CASSLDRTGWETQYF
TRBV13	TRBJ1-5	many	-	TGTGCCAGCAGCTTAGGGGGGAGAGATAGCAATCAGCCCCAGCATTTT	CASSLGGRDSNQPQHF
TRBV6-5	TRBJ1-3	-	-	TGTGCCAGCAGTTCTGACTCAGGGGGAAACACCATATATTTT	CASSSDSGGNTIYF
TRBV20-1	TRBJ1-1	many	TRBD1	TGCAGTGCTAGAGATTGGGACAGGGAAGGGACGAACACTGAAGCTTTCTTT	CSARDWDREGTNTEAFF
TRBV4-2	TRBJ1-5	many	-	TGTGCCAGCAGCCAAGATCAGACGGGATATAGCAATCAGCCCCAGCATTTT	CASSQDQTGYSNQPQHF
TRBV7-3	TRBJ2-1	-	TRBD2	TGTGCCAGCAGCTTATTGGGGGGGGAGACCGCGGACTACAATGAGCAGTTCTTC	CASSLLGGETADYNEQFF
TRBV6-5	TRBJ2-7	-	TRBD1	TGTGCCAGCAGTTTAAGCAGGACAGGGGATCTCCCCTACGAGCAGTACTTC	CASSLSRTGDLPYEQYF
TRBV4-1	TRBJ1-1	-	-	TGCGCCAGCAGCCAGTCTTTTACGGGCCGGACCACTGAAGCTTTCTTT	CASSQSFTGRTTEAFF
TRBV5-5	TRBJ2-7	many	TRBD1	TGTGCCAGCACCAGAATAGGTGGCGACAGGGCGAACGAGCAGTACTTC	CASTRIGGDRANEQYF
TRBV6-1	TRBJ2-7	-	-	TGTGCCAGCAGTGAATATGGGGAAGGCTCCTACGAGCAGTACTTC	CASSEYGEGSYEQYF
TRBV6-2/TRBV6-3	TRBJ1-6	-	-	TGTGCCAGCAGTTACTACCCCCCGCGGGATAGCTCCTATAATTCACCCCTCCACTTT	CASSYYPPRDSSYNSPLHF
TRBV28	TRBJ1-1	many	-	TGTGCCAGCAGCGCGCCGGGACCTAGGGGCACTGAAGCTTTCTTT	CASSAPGPRGTEAFF
TRBV2	TRBJ1-1	many	-	TGTGCCAGCAGCCAGGACGGAATGAACACTGAAGCTTTCTTT	CASSQDGMNTEAFF
TRBV7-2	TRBJ2-2	many	-	TGTGCCAGCAGCATTGGGAGAGGGACGGAGAACACCGGGGAGCTGTTTTTT	CASSIGRGTENTGELFF
TRBV28	TRBJ2-3	many	TRBD2	TGTGCCAGCAGTTTTCCCCTAGCGGGAGTCCTCGGGACAGATACGCAGTATTTT	CASSFPLAGVLGTDTQYF
TRBV3-1	TRBJ2-7	many	-	TGTGCCAGCAGCCGAGCATTTGCCGGGACCGCGGCTTCCTACGAGCAGTACTTC	CASSRAFAGTAASYEQYF
TRBV12-3/TRBV12-4	TRBJ1-2	many	-	TGTGCCAGCAGTTTCTCGAACAGATTGGACTATGGCTACACCTTC	CASSFSNRLDYGYTF
TRBV5-1	TRBJ1-4	many	TRBD1	TGCGCCAGCAGCCCCGATGGGGACAGGACCACTAATGAAAAACTGCTTTTT	CASSPDGDRTTNEKLLF
TRBV7-9	TRBJ1-2	many	-	TGTGCCAGCAGCTCCCATCTGAGCCACAACTATGGCTACACCTTC	CASSSHLSHNYGYTF
TRBV27	TRBJ1-1	few	-	TGTGCCAGTTGGGGAGACCGCGCTGAAGCTTTCTTT	CASWGDRAEAFF
TRBV7-9	TRBJ2-1	-	-	TGTGCCAGCAGCACTAGCCGGGAAAACCCTCTCAATGAGCAGTTCTTC	CASSTSRENPLNEQFF
TRBV12-3/TRBV12-4	TRBJ1-1	many	-	TGTGCCAGCAGCCCAATAGGTACTGAAGCTTTCTTT	CASSPIGTEAFF
TRBV11-2	TRBJ1-5	many	TRBD1	TGTGCCAGCAGCTTAGACAGGGGGCTGAGTCAGCCCCAGCATTTT	CASSLDRGLSQPQHF
TRBV2	TRBJ1-1	many	TRBD1	TGTGCCACTCGGACAGGGTGGGAAGCTTTCTTT	CATRTGWEAFF
TRBV11-2	TRBJ2-2	many	TRBD2	TGTGCCAGCAGCTCCCTCGGCTACCTACTTGGACTAGCGGGAAGAGAGCTGTTTTTT	CASSSLGYLLGLAGRELFF
TRBV6-1	TRBJ1-1	few	TRBD1	TGTGCCCCTAGCGGAGGGGGCTACACTGAAGCTTTCTTT	CAPSGGGYTEAFF
TRBV28	TRBJ1-1	many	TRBD1	TGTGCCAGCAGAACGACAGGGGTCACTGAAGCTTTCTTT	CASRTTGVTEAFF
TRBV9	TRBJ2-5	-	TRBD1	TGTGCCAGCAGCGGGACAGGGGTGTACCAAGAGACCCAGTACTTC	CASSGTGVYQETQYF
TRBV12-3/TRBV12-4	TRBJ1-2	many	TRBD1	TGTGCCAGCAGTGCCCGGACAGGGGGCGGTTATGGCTACACCTTC	CASSARTGGGYGYTF
TRBV28	TRBJ1-1	-	TRBD1	TGTGCCAGCAGACAAAACCCCGGGACAGCGAACACTGAAGCTTTCTTT	CASRQNPGTANTEAFF
TRBV12-3/TRBV12-4	TRBJ2-1	many	-	TGTGCCAGCAGCTGGGGGACTCCCCCCTTCCATGAGCAGTTCTTC	CASSWGTPPFHEQFF
TRBV11-2	TRBJ2-1	many	TRBD2	TGTGCCAGCAGCGAGCCGGGACTAGCATATGAGCAGTTCTTC	CASSEPGLAYEQFF
TRBV5-1	TRBJ2-1	many	-	TGCGCCAGCAGCCAAGGGAGGGGGGTCTATGAGCAGTTCTTC	CASSQGRGVYEQFF
TRBV28	TRBJ2-1	many	TRBD2	TGTGCCAGCGGGGGGGAGGGGACCTACAATGAGCAGTTCTTC	CASGGEGTYNEQFF
TRBV6-2/TRBV6-3	TRBJ2-1	few	-	TGTGCCAGCAGTTACTCTAAGCAGGTGGGACCGAGCTCCTACAATGAGCAGTTCTTC	CASSYSKQVGPSSYNEQFF
TRBV29-1	TRBJ2-2	few	-	TGCAGCGTTGTGGCAGGCCCCGGGGAGCTGTTTTTT	CSVVAGPGELFF
TRBV6-1	TRBJ1-2	many	TRBD1	TGTGCCAGCAGTGATACCGGGACAGGGGTTGGCTACACCTTC	CASSDTGTGVGYTF
TRBV12-3/TRBV12-4	TRBJ2-6	-	TRBD1	TGTGCCAGCAGGTGGGACAGCAGCTCTGGGGCCAACGTCCTGACTTTC	CASRWDSSSGANVLTF
TRBV4-1	TRBJ1-1	many	-	TGCGCCAGCAGCCCCGTGGGACCTACAAGGTTTAGGAACACTGAAGCTTTCTTT	CASSPVGPTRFRNTEAFF
TRBV5-5	TRBJ1-3	many	-	TGTGCCAGCAGCGCAGATTTAGGGGTTGGAAACACCATATATTTT	CASSADLGVGNTIYF
TRBV3-1	TRBJ2-7	many	-	TGTGCCAGCAGCCGCCCTCCATCCTACGAGCAGTACTTC	CASSRPPSYEQYF
TRBV20-1	TRBJ1-5	many	-	TGCAGTGCGGGAATCGACGATCAGCCCCAGCATTTT	CSAGIDDQPQHF
TRBV19	TRBJ1-5	many	-	TGTGCCAGTCAACAGGGTGGTAGCAATCAGCCCCAGCATTTT	CASQQGGSNQPQHF
TRBV7-3	TRBJ2-1	many	-	TGTGCCAGCAGTTCTGCCGGGACGAGGAACAATGAGCAGTTCTTC	CASSSAGTRNNEQFF